This entry concerns a single TCR beta chain. Its specificity is unknown. A junction boundary mismatches the germline segment, possibly from a read error. This CDR3 comprises 17 residues. Germline values: CDR1 SEHNR, CDR2 FQNEAQ (reference sequence). This entry is derived from a study of cytomegalovirus exposure and HLA in healthy donors. Study conclusions and caveats: Certain indistinguishable V segments, among them TRBV6-2 and TRBV6-3, were excluded. In a later analysis, TCR association rates varied by HLA locus: DRB1 most, HLA-C fewest.

Primers for the PCR totalled 60 Vbeta and 13 Jbeta. Measured with immunoSEQ multiplex PCR; TCRdb has only the in-frame clones, and not every one. The sample lists about 98,000 clones, around 77% seen once, with roughly 9.3% in the top ten. Sequencing was carried out using PBMCs. The sequence was obtained from a male donor in good health and CMV-seropositive. The chain employs TRBV7-9 and TRBJ2-2; D may be TRBD2 (5 bases). This CDR3 is CSSSPTFRGWGTGELFF. CDR3 nucleotides: TGTTCCAGCAGCCCTACCTTCCGGGGATGGGGCACCGGGGAGCTGTTTTTT.